This TCR beta chain was found in a study of blood T cell repertoires in COVID-19. Study context: Sources were T cells, B-cell-depleted T cells, or PBMCs; the material itself was cDNA or gDNA.

Original analysis: Researchers report that nucleated cell counts were estimated from reference gene primer amplification. Measured with immunoSEQ multiplex PCR; TCRdb has only the in-frame clones, and not every one. That table is the source of V, J and clone size, and D and trimming were worked out from the DNA. The repertoire has fewer than 250,000 clones, under 85% of them found once; the top ten carry approximately 5.7%. From germline, CDR1 is MNHNY and CDR2 SVGAGI (reference sequence). CDR3 length: 13 amino acids. V shed 4 bases and J shed 7 bases, with 11 bases lying between them. Sequenced input: peripheral blood. The chain uses TRBV6-6 and TRBJ1-3, with D uncertain. The TCR was taken from a human donor in a cohort sampled during active COVID-19. For the CDR3, the DNA is TGTGCCAGCAGTTCTCAGACGGGGAACACCATATATTTT. This sequence encodes CASSSQTGNTIYF.